A selection of T cell receptor beta chains follows, all from one sample in a study of shared clonotypes between healthy human individuals. TCRdb's table, derived via immunoSEQ multiplex PCR, lists solely in-frame clones and lacks some. The repertoire holds approximately 1.1 million clones, about four fifths seen once, with 0.52% in the top ten. The sample taken for sequencing was memory CD4+ T cells from PBMCs. Receptors originate from a young man in good health. Some clones in this sample may be carry-over from other donors' samples. Each CDR3 is given with its conserved first and last residue. Each record gives: clone size, J gene, V gene, D gene, CDR3 protein, CDR3 DNA. A D gene is named only where the DNA matches it firmly. The size field is filled for only some rows; it gives once, few, many or a size class.

>many|TRBJ2-7|TRBV2|TRBD2
CASSDIEVAGGPRREQYF
TGTGCCAGCAGTGATATAGAGGTAGCGGGAGGGCCCAGGCGCGAGCAGTACTTC
>.|TRBJ1-1|TRBV5-1|.
CASSLGTANRAEAFF
TGCGCCAGCAGCTTGGGGACCGCTAACCGCGCTGAAGCTTTCTTT
>.|TRBJ1-5|TRBV27|.
CASSPYNQPQHF
TGTGCCAGCAGCCCATACAATCAGCCCCAGCATTTT
>.|TRBJ2-1|TRBV7-3|.
CASSLTGDSYNEQFF
TGTGCCAGCAGCTTAACGGGAGATTCCTACAATGAGCAGTTCTTC
>.|TRBJ2-5|TRBV30|.
CAWSRGETQYF
TGTGCCTGGAGTCGTGGAGAGACCCAGTACTTC
>few|TRBJ2-5|TRBV7-2|TRBD2
CASSLALLAGVQTQYF
TGTGCCAGCAGCTTAGCGCTGTTAGCGGGTGTGCAGACCCAGTACTTC
>.|TRBJ2-7|TRBV28|.
CASSSRTWEQYF
TGTGCCAGCAGTTCCCGGACGTGGGAGCAGTACTTC
>few|TRBJ1-1|TRBV28|.
CASSSRNWDGKIEAFF
TGTGCCAGCAGTTCACGCAACTGGGACGGAAAGATTGAAGCTTTCTTT
>many|TRBJ1-4|TRBV6-6|.
CASSYVPGFGYEKLFF
TGTGCCAGCAGTTACGTCCCGGGGTTTGGGTACGAAAAACTGTTTTTT
>few|TRBJ1-4|TRBV7-9|TRBD1
CASRSTGTGDEKLFF
TGTGCCAGCAGGTCGACCGGGACAGGGGATGAAAAACTGTTTTTT
>.|TRBJ2-7|TRBV6-6|.
CASSYTNYEQYF
TGTGCCAGCAGTTACACCAATTACGAGCAGTACTTC
>.|TRBJ2-1|TRBV5-1|TRBD1
CASSGGQTTYNEQFF
TGCGCCAGCAGCGGGGGACAGACTACCTACAATGAGCAGTTCTTC
>.|TRBJ1-5|TRBV28|TRBD1
CASSLEDRGAAQHF
TGTGCCAGCAGTTTAGAGGACAGGGGGGCGGCCCAGCATTTT
>.|TRBJ2-3|TRBV2|.
CASSPTGFTDTQYF
TGTGCCAGCAGCCCGACAGGTTTCACAGATACGCAGTATTTT
>few|TRBJ2-6|TRBV11-2|.
CASSFSGANVLTF
TGTGCCAGCAGCTTTTCTGGGGCCAACGTCCTGACTTTC
>few|TRBJ1-1|TRBV7-2|.
CASSFRRNTEAFF
TGTGCCAGCAGCTTTCGACGGAACACTGAAGCTTTCTTT
>.|TRBJ2-7|TRBV7-2|TRBD2
CASSLQTSGSPYEQYF
TGTGCCAGCAGCCTTCAGACTAGCGGGAGCCCCTACGAGCAGTACTTC
>.|TRBJ2-7|TRBV14|TRBD1
CASSHSGTGKNYEQYF
TGTGCCAGCAGCCATTCAGGGACAGGGAAGAACTACGAGCAGTACTTC
>.|TRBJ2-7|TRBV6-1|.
CASSEPDGLYEQYF
TGTGCCAGCAGTGAGCCGGACGGCCTCTACGAGCAGTACTTC
>.|TRBJ2-3|TRBV6-1|.
CASTSRGRTDTQYF
TGTGCCAGCACGAGCCGGGGTAGGACAGATACGCAGTATTTT
>.|TRBJ2-2|TRBV6-5|.
CASTKGGTNTGELFF
TGTGCCAGCACAAAGGGGGGGACGAACACCGGGGAGCTGTTTTTT
>.|TRBJ2-7|TRBV19|TRBD1
CASSSPGQTYEQYF
TGTGCCAGTAGTTCACCGGGACAGACCTACGAGCAGTACTTC
>once|TRBJ2-4|TRBV4-1|TRBD1
CASSQAGTGKNIQYF
TGCGCCAGCAGCCAAGCCGGGACAGGGAAGAACATTCAGTACTTC
>.|TRBJ2-7|TRBV5-1|TRBD1
CASSLDQGDEQYF
TGCGCCAGCAGCTTGGATCAGGGGGACGAGCAGTACTTC
>few|TRBJ1-2|TRBV9|.
CASNEGSYYGYTF
TGTGCCAGCAATGAGGGCAGCTACTATGGCTACACCTTC